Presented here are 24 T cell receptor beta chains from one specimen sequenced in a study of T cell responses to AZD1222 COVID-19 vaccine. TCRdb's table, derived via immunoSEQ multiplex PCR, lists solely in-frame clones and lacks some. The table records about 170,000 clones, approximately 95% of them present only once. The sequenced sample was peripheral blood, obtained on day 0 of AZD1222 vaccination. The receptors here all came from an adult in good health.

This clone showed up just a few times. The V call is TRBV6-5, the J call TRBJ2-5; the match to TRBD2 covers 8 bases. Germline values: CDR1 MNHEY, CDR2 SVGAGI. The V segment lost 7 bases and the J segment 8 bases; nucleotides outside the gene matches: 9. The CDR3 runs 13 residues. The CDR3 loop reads CASTQRERGTQYF. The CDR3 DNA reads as TGTGCCAGCACCCAGCGGGAGCGGGGCACCCAGTACTTC.

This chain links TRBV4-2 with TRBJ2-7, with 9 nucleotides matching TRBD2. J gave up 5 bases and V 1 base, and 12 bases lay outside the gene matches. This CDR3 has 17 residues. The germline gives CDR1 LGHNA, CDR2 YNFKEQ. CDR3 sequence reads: CASSQVEAGGSSHEQYF. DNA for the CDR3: TGTGCCAGCAGCCAAGTGGAAGCGGGAGGATCGAGCCACGAGCAGTACTTC.

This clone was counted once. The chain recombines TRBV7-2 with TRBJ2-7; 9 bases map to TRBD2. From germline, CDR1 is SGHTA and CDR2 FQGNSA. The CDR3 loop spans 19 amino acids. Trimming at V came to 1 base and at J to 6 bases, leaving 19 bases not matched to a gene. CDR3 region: CASSLGAAGGPRYSREQYF. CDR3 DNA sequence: TGTGCCAGCAGCTTAGGGGCGGCGGGGGGGCCCAGGTATTCCCGCGAGCAGTACTTC.

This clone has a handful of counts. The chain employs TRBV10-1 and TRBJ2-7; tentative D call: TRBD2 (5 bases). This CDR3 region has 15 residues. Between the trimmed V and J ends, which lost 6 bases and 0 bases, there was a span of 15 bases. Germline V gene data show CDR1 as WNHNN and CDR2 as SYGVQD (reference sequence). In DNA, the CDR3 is TGCGCCAGCAGACCTTCCAGCGGTTCCTCCTACGAGCAGTACTTC. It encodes CASRPSSGSSYEQYF.

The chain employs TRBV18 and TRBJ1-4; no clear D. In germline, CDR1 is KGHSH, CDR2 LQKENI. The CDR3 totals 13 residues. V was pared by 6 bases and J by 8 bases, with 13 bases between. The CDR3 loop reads CASSNSDGEKLFF. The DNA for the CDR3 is TGTGCCAGCTCTAATTCGGACGGGGAAAAACTGTTTTTT.

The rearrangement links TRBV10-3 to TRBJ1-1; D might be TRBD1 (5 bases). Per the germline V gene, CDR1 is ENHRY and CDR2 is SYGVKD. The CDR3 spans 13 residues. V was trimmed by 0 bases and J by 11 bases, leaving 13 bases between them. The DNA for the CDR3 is TGTGCCATCAGTGAGTCGGACCCCCGGGGGGCTTTCTTT. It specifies CAISESDPRGAFF.

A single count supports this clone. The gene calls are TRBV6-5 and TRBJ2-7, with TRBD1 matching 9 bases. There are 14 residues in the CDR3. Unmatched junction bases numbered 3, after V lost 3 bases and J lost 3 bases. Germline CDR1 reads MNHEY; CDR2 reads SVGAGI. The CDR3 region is CASSYKDRGYEQYF. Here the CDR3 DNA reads TGTGCCAGCAGTTATAAGGACAGGGGCTACGAGCAGTACTTC.

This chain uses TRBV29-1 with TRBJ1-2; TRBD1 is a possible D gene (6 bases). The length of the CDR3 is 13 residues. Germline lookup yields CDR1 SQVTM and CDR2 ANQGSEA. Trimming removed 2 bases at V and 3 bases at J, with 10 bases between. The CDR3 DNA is TGCAGCGTTGAAACAGGGCCGGACTATGGCTACACCTTC. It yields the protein CSVETGPDYGYTF.

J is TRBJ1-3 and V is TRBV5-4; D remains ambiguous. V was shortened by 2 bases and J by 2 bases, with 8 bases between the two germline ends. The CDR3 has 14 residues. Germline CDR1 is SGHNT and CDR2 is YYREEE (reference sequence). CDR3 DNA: TGTGCCAGCAGCTTTTTGGGTCCTGGAAACACCATATATTTT. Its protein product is CASSFLGPGNTIYF.

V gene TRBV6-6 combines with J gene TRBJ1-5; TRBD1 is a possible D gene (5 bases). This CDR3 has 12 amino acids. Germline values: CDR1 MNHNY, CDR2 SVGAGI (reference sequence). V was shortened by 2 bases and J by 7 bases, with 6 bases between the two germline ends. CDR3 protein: CASSYGDQPQHF. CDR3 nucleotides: TGTGCCAGCAGTTACGGGGACCAGCCCCAGCATTTT.

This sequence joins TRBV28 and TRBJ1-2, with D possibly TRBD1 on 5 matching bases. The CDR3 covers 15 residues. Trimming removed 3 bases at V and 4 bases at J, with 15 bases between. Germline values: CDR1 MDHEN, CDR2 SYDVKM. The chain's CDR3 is CASSFPTASSYGYTF. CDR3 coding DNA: TGTGCCAGCAGTTTCCCGACAGCCTCTAGCTATGGCTACACCTTC.

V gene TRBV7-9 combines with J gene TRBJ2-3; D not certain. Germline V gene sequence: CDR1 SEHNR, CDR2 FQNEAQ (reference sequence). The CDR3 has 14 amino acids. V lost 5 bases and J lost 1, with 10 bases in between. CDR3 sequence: CASSAGVGTDTQYF. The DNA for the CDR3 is TGTGCCAGCAGCGCTGGAGTGGGCACAGATACGCAGTATTTT.

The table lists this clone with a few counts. CDR3 amino acids: CASRGGVQQSYGYTF. CDR3 sequence (DNA): TGTGCCAGCAGGGGGGGCGTCCAACAAAGCTATGGCTACACCTTC. J is TRBJ1-2 and V is TRBV3-1 (or the pseudogene TRBV3-2); D may be TRBD1 (6 bases). CDR1 is LGHDT, CDR2 YNNKEL, per germline (reference sequence). CDR3 length: 15 amino acids. With 6 bases removed from V and 4 bases from J, the gap between germline ends came to 18 bases.

CDR3 bases: TGTGCCAGCGCCTTCTATGGCTACACCTTC. This encodes CASAFYGYTF. This chain uses TRBV5-8 with TRBJ1-2, with D hard to call. CDR1 is SGHTS, CDR2 YDEGEE, per germline. The ends were cut back, 7 bases at V and 4 bases at J, with 5 bases in the middle. The CDR3 length is 10 residues.

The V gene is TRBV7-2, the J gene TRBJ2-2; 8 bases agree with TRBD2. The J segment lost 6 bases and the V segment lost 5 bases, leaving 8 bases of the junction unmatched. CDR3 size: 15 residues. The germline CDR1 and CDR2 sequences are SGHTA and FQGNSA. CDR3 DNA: TGTGCCAGCAGCCAGACGATCGGGGGGGCCGGGGAGCTGTTTTTT. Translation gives CASSQTIGGAGELFF.

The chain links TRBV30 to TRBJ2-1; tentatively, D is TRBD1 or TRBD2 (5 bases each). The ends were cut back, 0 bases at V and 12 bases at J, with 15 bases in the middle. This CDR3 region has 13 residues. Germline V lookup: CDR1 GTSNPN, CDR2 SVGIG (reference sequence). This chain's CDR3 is CAWSVPWDGRQFF. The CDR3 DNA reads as TGTGCCTGGAGTGTACCATGGGACGGAAGGCAGTTCTTC.

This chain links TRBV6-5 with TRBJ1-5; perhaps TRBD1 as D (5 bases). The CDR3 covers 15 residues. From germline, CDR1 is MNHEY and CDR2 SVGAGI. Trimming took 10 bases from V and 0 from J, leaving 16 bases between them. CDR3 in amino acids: CATRRGFDSNQPQHF. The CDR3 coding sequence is TGTGCCACCCGGAGGGGTTTCGATAGCAATCAGCCCCAGCATTTT.

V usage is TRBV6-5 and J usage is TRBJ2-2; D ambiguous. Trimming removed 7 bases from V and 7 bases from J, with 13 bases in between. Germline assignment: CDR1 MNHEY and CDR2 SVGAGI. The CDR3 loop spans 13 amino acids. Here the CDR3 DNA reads TGTGCCAGCATTCCTCGGGTATTCGGGGAGCTGTTTTTT. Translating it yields CASIPRVFGELFF.

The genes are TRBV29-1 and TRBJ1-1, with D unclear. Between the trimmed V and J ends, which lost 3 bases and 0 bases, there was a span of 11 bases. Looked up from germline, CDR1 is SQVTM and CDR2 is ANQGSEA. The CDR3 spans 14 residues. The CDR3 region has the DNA TGCAGCGTTGATTTACAACAGATGAACACTGAAGCTTTCTTT. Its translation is CSVDLQQMNTEAFF.

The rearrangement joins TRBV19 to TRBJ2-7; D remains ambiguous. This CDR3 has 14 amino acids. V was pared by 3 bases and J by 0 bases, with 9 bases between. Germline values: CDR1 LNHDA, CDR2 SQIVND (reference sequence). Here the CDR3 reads CASSIGDNSYEQYF. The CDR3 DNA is TGTGCCAGTAGTATTGGGGATAACTCCTACGAGCAGTACTTC.

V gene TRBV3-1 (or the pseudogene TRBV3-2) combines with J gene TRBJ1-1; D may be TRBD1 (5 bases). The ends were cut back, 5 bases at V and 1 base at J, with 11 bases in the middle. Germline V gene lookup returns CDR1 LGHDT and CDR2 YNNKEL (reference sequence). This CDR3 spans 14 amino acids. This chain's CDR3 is CASSSHDRNTEAFF. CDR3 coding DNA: TGTGCCAGCAGCTCCCACGACAGGAACACTGAAGCTTTCTTT.

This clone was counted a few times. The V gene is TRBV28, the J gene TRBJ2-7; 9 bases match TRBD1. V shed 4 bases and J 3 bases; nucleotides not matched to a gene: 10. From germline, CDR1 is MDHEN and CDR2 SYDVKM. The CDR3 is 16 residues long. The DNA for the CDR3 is TGTGCCAGCAGTTGGGGGGGAGGGACAGGGATCTACGAGCAGTACTTC. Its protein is CASSWGGGTGIYEQYF.

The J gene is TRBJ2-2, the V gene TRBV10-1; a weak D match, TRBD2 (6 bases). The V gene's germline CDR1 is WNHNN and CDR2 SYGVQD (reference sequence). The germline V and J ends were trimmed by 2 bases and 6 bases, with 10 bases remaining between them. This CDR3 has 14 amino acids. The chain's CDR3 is CASSEGREAGELFF. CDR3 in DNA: TGCGCCAGCAGTGAGGGCAGGGAGGCCGGGGAGCTGTTTTTT.

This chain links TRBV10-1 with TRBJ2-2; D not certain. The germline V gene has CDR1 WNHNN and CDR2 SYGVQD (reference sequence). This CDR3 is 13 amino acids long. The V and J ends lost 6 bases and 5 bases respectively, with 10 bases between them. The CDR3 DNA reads TGCGCCAGCAGAGTGACAAGAACCGGGGAGCTGTTTTTT. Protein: CASRVTRTGELFF.